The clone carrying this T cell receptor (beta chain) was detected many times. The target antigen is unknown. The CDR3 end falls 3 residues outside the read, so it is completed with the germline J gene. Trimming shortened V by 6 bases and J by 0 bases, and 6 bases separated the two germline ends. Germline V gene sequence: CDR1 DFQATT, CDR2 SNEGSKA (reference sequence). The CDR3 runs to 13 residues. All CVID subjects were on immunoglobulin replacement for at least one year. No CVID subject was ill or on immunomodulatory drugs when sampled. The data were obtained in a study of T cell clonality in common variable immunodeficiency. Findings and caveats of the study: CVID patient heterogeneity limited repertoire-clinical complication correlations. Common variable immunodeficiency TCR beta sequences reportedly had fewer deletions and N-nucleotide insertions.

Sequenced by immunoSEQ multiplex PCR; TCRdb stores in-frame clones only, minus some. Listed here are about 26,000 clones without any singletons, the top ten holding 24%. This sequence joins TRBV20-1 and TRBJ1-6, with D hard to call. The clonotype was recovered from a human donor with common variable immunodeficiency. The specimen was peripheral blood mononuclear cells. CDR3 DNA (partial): TGCAGTGCCATCAGCTCCTATAATTCACCC. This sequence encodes CSAISSYNSP. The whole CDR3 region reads CSAISSYNSPLHF.